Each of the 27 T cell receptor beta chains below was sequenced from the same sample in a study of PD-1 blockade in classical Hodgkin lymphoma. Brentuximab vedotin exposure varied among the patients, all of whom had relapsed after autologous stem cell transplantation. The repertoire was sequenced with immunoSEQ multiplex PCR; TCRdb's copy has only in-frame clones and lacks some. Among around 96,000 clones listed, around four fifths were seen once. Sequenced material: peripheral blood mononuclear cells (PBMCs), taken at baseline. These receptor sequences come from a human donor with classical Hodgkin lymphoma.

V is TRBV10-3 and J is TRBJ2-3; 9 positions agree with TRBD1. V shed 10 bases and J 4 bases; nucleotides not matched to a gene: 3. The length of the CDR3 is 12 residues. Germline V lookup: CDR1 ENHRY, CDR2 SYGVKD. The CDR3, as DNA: TGTGCCACCGGGACAGGGTCAGATACGCAGTATTTT. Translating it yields CATGTGSDTQYF.

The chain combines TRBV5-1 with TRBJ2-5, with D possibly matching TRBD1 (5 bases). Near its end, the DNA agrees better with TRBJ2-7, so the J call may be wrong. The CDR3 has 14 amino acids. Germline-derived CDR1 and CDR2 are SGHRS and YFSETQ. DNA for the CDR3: TGCGCCAGCAGCTTGGCAGGGTACTCCTACGAGCAGTACTTC. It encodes CASSLAGYSYEQYF.

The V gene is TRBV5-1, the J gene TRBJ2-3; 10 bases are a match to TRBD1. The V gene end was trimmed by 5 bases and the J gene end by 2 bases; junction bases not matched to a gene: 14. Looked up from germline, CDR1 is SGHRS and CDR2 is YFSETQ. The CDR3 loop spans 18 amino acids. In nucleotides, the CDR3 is TGCGCCAGCAGTAGAGGGTTTAGGGGACAGGGGAACACAGATACGCAGTATTTT. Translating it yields CASSRGFRGQGNTDTQYF.

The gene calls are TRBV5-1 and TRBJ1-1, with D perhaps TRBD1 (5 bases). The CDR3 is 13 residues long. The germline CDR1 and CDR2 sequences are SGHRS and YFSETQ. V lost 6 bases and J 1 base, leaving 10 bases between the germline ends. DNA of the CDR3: TGCGCCAGCACGCGGGGGACGAACACTGAAGCTTTCTTT. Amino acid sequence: CASTRGTNTEAFF.

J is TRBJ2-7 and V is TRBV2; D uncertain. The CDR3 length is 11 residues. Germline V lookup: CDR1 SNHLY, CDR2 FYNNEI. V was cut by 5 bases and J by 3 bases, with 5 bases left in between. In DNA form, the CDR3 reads TGTGCCAGCAGTCAATTCTACGAGCAGTACTTC. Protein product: CASSQFYEQYF.

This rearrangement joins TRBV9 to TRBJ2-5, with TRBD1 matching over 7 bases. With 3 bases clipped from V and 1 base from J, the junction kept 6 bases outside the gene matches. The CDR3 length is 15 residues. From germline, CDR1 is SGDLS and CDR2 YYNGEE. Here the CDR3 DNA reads TGTGCCAGCAGCGCCCGGGACAGAATCCAAGAGACCCAGTACTTC. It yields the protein CASSARDRIQETQYF.

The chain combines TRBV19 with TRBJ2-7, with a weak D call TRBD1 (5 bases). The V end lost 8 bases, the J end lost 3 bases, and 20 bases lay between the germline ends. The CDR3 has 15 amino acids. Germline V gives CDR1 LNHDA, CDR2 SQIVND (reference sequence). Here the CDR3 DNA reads TGTGCCAGTCAAACGCAGGCAGGGTCATACTACGAGCAGTACTTC. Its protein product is CASQTQAGSYYEQYF.

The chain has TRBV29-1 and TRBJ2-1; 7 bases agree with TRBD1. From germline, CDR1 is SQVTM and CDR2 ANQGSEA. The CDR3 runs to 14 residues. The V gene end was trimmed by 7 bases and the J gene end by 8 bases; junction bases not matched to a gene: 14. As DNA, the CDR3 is TGCAGCGCAGAAACCGGCACAGGGGTCGATGAGCAGTTCTTC. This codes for CSAETGTGVDEQFF.

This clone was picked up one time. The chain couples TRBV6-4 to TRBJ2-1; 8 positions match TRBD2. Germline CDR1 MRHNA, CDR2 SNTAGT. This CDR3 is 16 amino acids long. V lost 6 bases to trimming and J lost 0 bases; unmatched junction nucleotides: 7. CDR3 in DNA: TGTGCCAGCAGCATACTAGCGGCAAGCTCCTACAATGAGCAGTTCTTC. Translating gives CASSILAASSYNEQFF.

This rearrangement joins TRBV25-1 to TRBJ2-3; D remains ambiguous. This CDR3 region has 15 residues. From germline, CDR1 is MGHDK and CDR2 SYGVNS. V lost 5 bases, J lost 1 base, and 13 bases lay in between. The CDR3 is CASSSLALGTDTQYF. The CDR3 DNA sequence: TGTGCCAGCAGTTCCCTTGCCCTAGGCACAGATACGCAGTATTTT.

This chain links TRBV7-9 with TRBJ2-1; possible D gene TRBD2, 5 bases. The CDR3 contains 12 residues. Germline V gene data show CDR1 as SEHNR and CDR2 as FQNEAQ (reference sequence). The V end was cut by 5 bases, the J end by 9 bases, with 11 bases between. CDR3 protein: CASSGGDGEQFF. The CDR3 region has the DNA TGTGCCAGCAGCGGAGGAGACGGTGAGCAGTTCTTC. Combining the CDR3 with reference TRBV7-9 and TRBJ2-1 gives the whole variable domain DTGVSQNPRHKITKRGQNVTFRCDPISEHNRLYWYRQTLGQGPEFLTYFQNEAQLEKSRLLSDRFSAERPKGSFSTLEIQRTEQGDSAMYLCASSGGDGEQFFGPGTRLTVL.

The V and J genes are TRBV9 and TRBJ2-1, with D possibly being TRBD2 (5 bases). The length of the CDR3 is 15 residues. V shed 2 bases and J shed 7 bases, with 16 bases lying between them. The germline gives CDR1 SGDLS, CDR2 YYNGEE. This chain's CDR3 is CASSVGASPGNEQFF. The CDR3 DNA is TGTGCCAGCAGCGTGGGCGCTTCCCCGGGGAATGAGCAGTTCTTC.

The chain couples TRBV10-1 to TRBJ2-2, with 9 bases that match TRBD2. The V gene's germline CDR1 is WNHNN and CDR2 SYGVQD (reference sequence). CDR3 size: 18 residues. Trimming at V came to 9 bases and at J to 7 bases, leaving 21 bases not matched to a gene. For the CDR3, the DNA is TGCGCCAGACCCCCTGGGGCTAGCGGGATAATCCAGGGCGGGGAGCTGTTTTTT. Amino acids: CARPPGASGIIQGGELFF.

The CDR3 region is CASSMGGTSGRGNEQFF. For the CDR3, the DNA is TGTGCCAGTAGTATGGGGGGGACTAGCGGGAGAGGCAATGAGCAGTTCTTC. The V and J genes are TRBV19 and TRBJ2-1; 14 nucleotides match TRBD2. CDR1 is LNHDA and CDR2 is SQIVND in the germline V gene (reference sequence). V was clipped by 3 bases and J by 6 bases; unmatched bases: 7. The CDR3 spans 17 residues. Full variable domain (missing parts from reference TRBV19 and TRBJ2-1): DGGITQSPKYLFRKEGQNVTLSCEQNLNHDAMYWYRQDPGQGLRLIYYSQIVNDFQKGDIAEGYSVSREKKESFPLTVTSAQKNPTAFYLCASSMGGTSGRGNEQFFGPGTRLTVL.

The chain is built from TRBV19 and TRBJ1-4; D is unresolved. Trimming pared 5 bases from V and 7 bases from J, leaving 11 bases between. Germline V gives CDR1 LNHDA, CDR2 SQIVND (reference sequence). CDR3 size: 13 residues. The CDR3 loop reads CASSEVWFEKLFF. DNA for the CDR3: TGTGCCAGTAGTGAGGTCTGGTTTGAAAAACTGTTTTTT.

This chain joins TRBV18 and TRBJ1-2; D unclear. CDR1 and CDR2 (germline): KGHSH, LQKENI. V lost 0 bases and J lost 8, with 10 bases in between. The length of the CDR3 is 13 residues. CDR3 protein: CASSPPSTQGYTF. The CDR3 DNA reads TGTGCCAGCTCACCACCGTCCACACAAGGCTACACCTTC.

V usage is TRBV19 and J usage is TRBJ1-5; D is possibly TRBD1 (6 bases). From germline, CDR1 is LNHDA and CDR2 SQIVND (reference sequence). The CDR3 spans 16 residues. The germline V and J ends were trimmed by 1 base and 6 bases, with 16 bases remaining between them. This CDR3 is CASSIVRGLGIQPQHF. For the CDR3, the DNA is TGTGCCAGTAGTATAGTTCGGGGGCTAGGAATTCAGCCCCAGCATTTT.

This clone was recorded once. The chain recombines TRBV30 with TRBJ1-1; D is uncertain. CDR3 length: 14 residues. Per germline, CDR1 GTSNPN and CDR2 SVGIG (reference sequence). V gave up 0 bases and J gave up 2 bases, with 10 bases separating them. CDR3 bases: TGTGCCTGGAGTGTAACCCTCGGAAACACTGAAGCTTTCTTT. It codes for CAWSVTLGNTEAFF.

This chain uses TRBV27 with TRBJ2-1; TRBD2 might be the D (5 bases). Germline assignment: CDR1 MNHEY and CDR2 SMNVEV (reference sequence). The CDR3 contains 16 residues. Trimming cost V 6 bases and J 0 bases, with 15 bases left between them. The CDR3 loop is CASSPRRTSSYNEQFF. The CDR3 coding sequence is TGTGCCAGCAGCCCACGACGGACTTCCTCCTACAATGAGCAGTTCTTC.

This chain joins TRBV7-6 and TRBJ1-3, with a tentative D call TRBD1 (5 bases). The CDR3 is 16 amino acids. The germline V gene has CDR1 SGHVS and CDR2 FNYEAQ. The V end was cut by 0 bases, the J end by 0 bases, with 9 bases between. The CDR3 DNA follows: TGTGCCAGCAGCTTAGCCCCGCAGGGCTCTGGAAACACCATATATTTT. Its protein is CASSLAPQGSGNTIYF.

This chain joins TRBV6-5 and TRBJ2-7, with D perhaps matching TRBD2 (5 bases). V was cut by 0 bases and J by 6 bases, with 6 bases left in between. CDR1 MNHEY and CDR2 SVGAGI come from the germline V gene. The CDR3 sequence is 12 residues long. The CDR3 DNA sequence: TGTGCCAGCAGTTACTCGGGGAGCGAGCAGTACTTC. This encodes CASSYSGSEQYF.

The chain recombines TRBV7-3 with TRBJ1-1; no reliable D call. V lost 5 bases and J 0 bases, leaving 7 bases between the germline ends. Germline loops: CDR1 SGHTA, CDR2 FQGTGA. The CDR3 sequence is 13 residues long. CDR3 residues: CASSATMNTEAFF. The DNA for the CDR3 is TGTGCCAGCAGCGCCACAATGAACACTGAAGCTTTCTTT. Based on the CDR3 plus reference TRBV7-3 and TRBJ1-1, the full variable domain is GAGVSQTPSNKVTEKGKYVELRCDPISGHTALYWYRQSLGQGPEFLIYFQGTGAADDSGLPNDRFFAVRPEGSVSTLKIQRTERGDSAVYLCASSATMNTEAFFGQGTRLTVV.

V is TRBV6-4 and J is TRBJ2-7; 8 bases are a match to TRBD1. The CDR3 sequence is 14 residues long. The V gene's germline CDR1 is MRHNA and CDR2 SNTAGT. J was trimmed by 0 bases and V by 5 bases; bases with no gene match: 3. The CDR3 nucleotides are TGTGCCAGCAGTCGGGACAGGAGCTCCTACGAGCAGTACTTC. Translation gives CASSRDRSSYEQYF.

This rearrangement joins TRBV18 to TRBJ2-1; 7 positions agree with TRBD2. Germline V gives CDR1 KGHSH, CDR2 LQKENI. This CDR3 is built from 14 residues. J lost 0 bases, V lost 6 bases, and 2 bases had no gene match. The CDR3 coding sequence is TGTGCCAGCTCTGCTAGCGGCTCCTACAATGAGCAGTTCTTC. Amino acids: CASSASGSYNEQFF.

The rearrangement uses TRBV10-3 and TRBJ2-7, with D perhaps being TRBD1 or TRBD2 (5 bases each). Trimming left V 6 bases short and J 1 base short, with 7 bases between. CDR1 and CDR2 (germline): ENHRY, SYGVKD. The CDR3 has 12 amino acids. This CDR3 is CAIRGESYEQYF. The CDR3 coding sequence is TGTGCCATCAGGGGGGAGTCCTACGAGCAGTACTTC.

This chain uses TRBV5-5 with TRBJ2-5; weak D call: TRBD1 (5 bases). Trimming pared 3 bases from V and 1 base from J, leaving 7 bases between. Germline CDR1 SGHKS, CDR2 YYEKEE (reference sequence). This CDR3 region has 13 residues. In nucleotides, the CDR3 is TGTGCCAGCAGCTGGACATTCCAAGAGACCCAGTACTTC. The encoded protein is CASSWTFQETQYF.

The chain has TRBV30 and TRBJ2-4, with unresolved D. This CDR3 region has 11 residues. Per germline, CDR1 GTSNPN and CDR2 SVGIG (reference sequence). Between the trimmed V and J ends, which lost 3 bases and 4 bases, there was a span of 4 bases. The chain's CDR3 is CAWSAKNIQYF. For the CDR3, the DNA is TGTGCCTGGAGCGCAAAAAACATTCAGTACTTC.